This T cell receptor (beta chain) originates from a study of blood T cell repertoires in COVID-19 (dated by TCRdb to the early 2020s). For the wider study: Samples from collaborators originated in the United States, Italy and Spain and spanned both the acute and convalescent phases of COVID-19. The prospective study material was composed of cDNA or gDNA derived from T cells, B-cell-depleted T cells, or PBMCs. Subjects who had been exposed to COVID-19, were actively infected with it, or had recovered from it provided the deeply sampled blood TCRbeta repertoires that made up the dataset. The repertoires were released in a freely available public database intended as a resource for research on the immune response to SARS-CoV-2. Samples came from the ongoing ImmuneRACE study (first 160 participants) plus 1,254 subjects from 6 global collaborators. Sample metadata almost always included a de-identified subject ID, COVID-19 status, age in years and sex. Where available, HLA class I and class II types were taken from metadata supplied by the sample provider and were not determined by assay-based typing. Here is what the overall study found, with its caveats: The quantity of clinical and demographic metadata differed by source and by participant and was supplied without curation.

The immunoSEQ Assay, a bias-controlled multiplex PCR, was used to amplify TCRbeta CDR3 regions from genomic DNA. The authors' pipeline ran thus. The number of nucleated cells in each sample was estimated by amplification of reference gene primers within the assay. Sequence reads were collapsed and filtered to measure the absolute abundance of every unique TCRbeta CDR3 rearrangement. For each sample, productive Simpson clonality was calculated by taking the square root of Simpson's diversity index across productive rearrangements. Sourced from immuneACCESS, this table was stored by TCRdb with only in-frame sequences that have V and J called. A share of the clones is absent; for the studies checked, an unresolved V gene accounts for under half, and the remainder has no known explanation. That table supplies the V and J calls and clone size; D and trimming were determined from the DNA. The sample profile shows some 210,000 clones; roughly four fifths of them were found once. Over 9.5% of the sample belongs to the ten largest clones.

The collaborating institutions used their own protocols to collect whole blood in K2EDTA tubes. For TCRbeta analysis, collaborators shipped samples as frozen whole blood, isolated PBMCs, or DNA extracted from either of those sample types. Measured from the cysteine to the phenylalanine, the CDR3 is 17 residues long. CDR3 DNA is the only sequence kept; it has 51 bases, read in frame from the first base. The germline V gene sets CDR1 to SGHVS and CDR2 to FNYEAQ. Unmatched junction bases come to 10, with V trimmed by 4 bases and J by 2 bases. In regard to this clone: Its antigen has not been determined. No quality values exist for individual bases; no much larger clone is one base distant.

This sequence uses TRBV7-6 and TRBJ2-1; 8 bases in the junction line up with TRBD2. This sequence was found in a woman aged 35 to 49 with acute or convalescent COVID-19. Material for sequencing was peripheral blood. In nucleotides, the sequence is TGTGCCAGCAGCTACGGGCCTAGCGGGTTAACCTACAATGAGCAGTTCTTC. The encoded protein is CASSYGPSGLTYNEQFF.